This is a list of T cell receptor beta chains from one sample in a study of T cells in localized non-small cell lung cancer. Sequencing used immunoSEQ multiplex PCR; TCRdb keeps in-frame clones, though not all of them. The data contain around 31,000 clones, about 88% of them singletons. Sequenced here: peripheral blood, sampled before any cancer treatment. The receptors come from a woman aged 35 to 75 with stage I lung adenocarcinoma. Each CDR3 is given with its conserved first and last residue. The D gene is left open where the match is weak.

j_call d_call v_call cdr3_aa cdr3_nt
TRBJ2-5 . TRBV30 CAWDTMQETQYF TGTGCCTGGGATACTATGCAAGAGACCCAGTACTTC
TRBJ1-5 . TRBV7-2 CASSLWTDQPQHF TGTGCCAGCAGCCTGTGGACAGATCAGCCCCAGCATTTT
TRBJ2-5 TRBD2 TRBV5-1 CASSLGIAGVGETQYF TGCGCCAGCAGCTTGGGGATAGCGGGAGTCGGAGAGACCCAGTACTTC
TRBJ1-1 . TRBV7-2 CASSLGFNTEAFF TGTGCCAGCAGCTTGGGATTCAACACTGAAGCTTTCTTT
TRBJ1-5 TRBD1 TRBV2 CASSLTGRTGQPQHF TGTGCCAGCAGTTTGACAGGGCGAACGGGTCAGCCCCAGCATTTT
TRBJ2-7 . TRBV28 CASFPLGSYEQYF TGTGCCAGCTTCCCCTTGGGCTCCTACGAGCAGTACTTC
TRBJ1-1 . TRBV20-1 CSALPHREAFF TGCAGTGCGCTGCCCCATAGAGAAGCTTTCTTT
TRBJ2-2 TRBD1 TRBV5-6 CASSRQGANTGELFF TGTGCCAGCAGCAGACAGGGGGCGAACACCGGGGAGCTGTTTTTT
TRBJ1-5 TRBD1 TRBV7-3 CASSQGQNQPQHF TGTGCCAGCAGCCAGGGACAGAATCAGCCCCAGCATTTT
TRBJ2-7 TRBD1 TRBV6-6 CASKIETGNSYEQYF TGTGCCAGCAAGATAGAGACAGGGAACTCCTACGAGCAGTACTTC
TRBJ1-6 . TRBV27 CASSSNGLSSYNSPLHF TGTGCCAGCAGTTCGAACGGCTTAAGCTCCTATAATTCACCCCTCCACTTT
TRBJ2-4 . TRBV7-9 CASSRGQGYLNIQYF TGTGCCAGCAGCAGGGGACAAGGTTACTTAAACATTCAGTACTTC
TRBJ1-5 TRBD1 TRBV19 CASSIAGQGKFPQHF TGTGCCAGTAGTATAGCGGGACAGGGGAAGTTCCCCCAGCATTTT
TRBJ1-3 TRBD1 TRBV28 CASSQTGGGNTIYF TGTGCCAGCAGTCAGACAGGGGGAGGAAACACCATATATTTT
TRBJ1-4 . TRBV7-9 CASSLRSQGDEKLFF TGTGCCAGCAGCTTAAGGTCACAGGGAGATGAAAAACTGTTTTTT
TRBJ1-4 . TRBV5-4 CASSLGQGRANEKLFF TGTGCCAGCAGCTTGGGGCAGGGGCGCGCTAATGAAAAACTGTTTTTT
TRBJ1-5 . TRBV27 CASSAGQGSGQPQHF TGTGCCAGCAGTGCGGGGCAGGGGAGCGGTCAGCCCCAGCATTTT
TRBJ2-4 . TRBV28 CASSLGSTNIQYF TGTGCCAGCAGTTTAGGTTCGACAAACATTCAGTACTTC
TRBJ2-7 . TRBV28 CASSPTVDPSYEQYF TGTGCCAGCAGCCCGACCGTGGACCCCTCCTACGAGCAGTACTTC
TRBJ1-2 . TRBV18 CASSPAQGGYTF TGTGCCAGCTCACCGGCTCAGGGAGGCTACACCTTC
TRBJ2-1 TRBD2 TRBV29-1 CSVAGLARQEQFF TGCAGCGTTGCCGGACTAGCGCGCCAAGAGCAGTTCTTC
TRBJ1-1 . TRBV4-1 CASSQSGIEAFF TGCGCCAGCAGCCAATCAGGGATTGAAGCTTTCTTT